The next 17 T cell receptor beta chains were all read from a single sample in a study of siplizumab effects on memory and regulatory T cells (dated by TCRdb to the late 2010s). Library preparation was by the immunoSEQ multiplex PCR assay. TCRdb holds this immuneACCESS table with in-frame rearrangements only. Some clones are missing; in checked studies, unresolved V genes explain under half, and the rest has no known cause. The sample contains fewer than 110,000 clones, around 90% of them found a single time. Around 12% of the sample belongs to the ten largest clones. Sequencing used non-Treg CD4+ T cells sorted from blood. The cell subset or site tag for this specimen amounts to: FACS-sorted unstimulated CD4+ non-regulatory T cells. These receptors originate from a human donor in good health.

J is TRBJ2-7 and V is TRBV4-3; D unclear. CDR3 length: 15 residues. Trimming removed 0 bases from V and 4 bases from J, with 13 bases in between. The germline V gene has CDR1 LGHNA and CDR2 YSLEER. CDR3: CASSQDPNGGYEQYF. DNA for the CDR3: TGCGCCAGCAGCCAAGATCCCAACGGCGGATACGAGCAGTACTTC.

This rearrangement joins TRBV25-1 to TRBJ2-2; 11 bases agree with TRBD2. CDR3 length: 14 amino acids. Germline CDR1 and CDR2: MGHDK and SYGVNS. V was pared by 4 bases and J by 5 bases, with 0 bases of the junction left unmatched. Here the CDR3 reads CASSASGRTGELFF. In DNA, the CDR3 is TGTGCCAGCAGTGCTAGCGGGAGGACCGGGGAGCTGTTTTTT.

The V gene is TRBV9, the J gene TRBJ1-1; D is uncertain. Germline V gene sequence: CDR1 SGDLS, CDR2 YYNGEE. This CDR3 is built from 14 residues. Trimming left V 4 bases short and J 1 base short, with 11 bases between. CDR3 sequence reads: CASSSRAGNTEAFF. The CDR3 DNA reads TGTGCCAGCAGCTCCCGGGCAGGGAACACTGAAGCTTTCTTT.

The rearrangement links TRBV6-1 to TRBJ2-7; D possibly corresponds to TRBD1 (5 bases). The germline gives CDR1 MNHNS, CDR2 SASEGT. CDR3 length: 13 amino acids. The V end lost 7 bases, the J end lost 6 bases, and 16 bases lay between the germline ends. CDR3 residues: CASMGSRVGEQYF. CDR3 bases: TGTGCCAGCATGGGAAGCAGGGTTGGCGAGCAGTACTTC.

The CDR3 sequence: CASSPTSRRGGNTEAFF. The CDR3 bases are TGTGCCAGCAGCCCTACTTCCCGGAGGGGGGGGAACACTGAAGCTTTCTTT. The genes are TRBV5-6 and TRBJ1-1; tentatively, D is TRBD1 (6 bases). The V end was cut by 4 bases, the J end by 1 base, with 20 bases between. This CDR3 has 17 residues. Germline-derived CDR1 and CDR2 are SGHDT and YYEEEE.

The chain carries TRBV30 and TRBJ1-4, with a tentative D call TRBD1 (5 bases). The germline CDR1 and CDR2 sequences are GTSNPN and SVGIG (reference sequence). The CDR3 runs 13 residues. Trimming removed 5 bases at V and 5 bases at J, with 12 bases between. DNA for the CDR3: TGTGCCTGGTCCCGACAGCTAAATGAAAAACTGTTTTTT. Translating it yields CAWSRQLNEKLFF. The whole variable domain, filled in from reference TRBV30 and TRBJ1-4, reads SQTIHQWPATLVQPVGSPLSLECTVEGTSNPNLYWYRQAAGRGLQLLFYSVGIGQISSEVPQNLSASRPQDRQFILSSKKLLLSDSGFYLCAWSRQLNEKLFFGSGTQLSVL.

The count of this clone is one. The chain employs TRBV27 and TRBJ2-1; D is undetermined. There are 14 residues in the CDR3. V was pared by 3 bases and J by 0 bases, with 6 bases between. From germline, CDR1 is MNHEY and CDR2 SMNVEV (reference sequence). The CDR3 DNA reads TGTGCCAGCAGTTTGGCTCTCTCCTACAATGAGCAGTTCTTC. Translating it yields CASSLALSYNEQFF.

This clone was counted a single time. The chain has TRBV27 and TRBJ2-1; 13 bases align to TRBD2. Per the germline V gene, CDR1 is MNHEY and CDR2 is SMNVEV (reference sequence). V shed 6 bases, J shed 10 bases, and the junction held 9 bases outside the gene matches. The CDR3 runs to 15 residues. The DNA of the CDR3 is TGTGCCAGCAGCGAACGGACTAGCGGGAGTGGCGAGCAGTTCTTC. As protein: CASSERTSGSGEQFF.

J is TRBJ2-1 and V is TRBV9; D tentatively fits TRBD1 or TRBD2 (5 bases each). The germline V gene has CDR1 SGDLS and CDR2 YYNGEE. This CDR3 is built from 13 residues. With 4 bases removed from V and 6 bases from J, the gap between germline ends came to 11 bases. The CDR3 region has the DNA TGTGCCAGCAGCTCCTGGGACCGCAATGAGCAGTTCTTC. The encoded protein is CASSSWDRNEQFF. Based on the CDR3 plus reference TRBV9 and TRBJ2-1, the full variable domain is DSGVTQTPKHLITATGQRVTLRCSPRSGDLSVYWYQQSLDQGLQFLIQYYNGEERAKGNILERFSAQQFPDLHSELNLSSLELGDSALYFCASSSWDRNEQFFGPGTRLTVL.

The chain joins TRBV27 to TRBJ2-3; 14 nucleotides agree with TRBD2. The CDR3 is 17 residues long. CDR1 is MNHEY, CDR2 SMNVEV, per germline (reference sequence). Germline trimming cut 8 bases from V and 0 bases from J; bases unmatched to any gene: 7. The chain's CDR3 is CASGTSGGGGSTDTQYF. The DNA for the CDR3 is TGTGCCAGCGGGACTAGCGGGGGTGGGGGTAGCACAGATACGCAGTATTTT.

CDR3 sequence reads: CASRGQGRSAGQYF. The CDR3 DNA reads as TGTGCCAGCAGGGGACAGGGGAGGTCGGCTGGGCAGTACTTC. The chain recombines TRBV19 with TRBJ2-7, with TRBD1 identical over 10 bases. Trimming at V came to 9 bases and at J to 9 bases, leaving 14 bases not matched to a gene. CDR3 length: 14 amino acids. Looked up from germline, CDR1 is LNHDA and CDR2 is SQIVND (reference sequence).

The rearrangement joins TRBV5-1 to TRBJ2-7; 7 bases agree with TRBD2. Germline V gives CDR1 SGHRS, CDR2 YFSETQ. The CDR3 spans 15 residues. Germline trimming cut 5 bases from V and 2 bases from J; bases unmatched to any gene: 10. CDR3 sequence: CASSVLGEGPYEQYF. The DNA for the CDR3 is TGCGCCAGCAGTGTGTTGGGGGAGGGCCCCTACGAGCAGTACTTC. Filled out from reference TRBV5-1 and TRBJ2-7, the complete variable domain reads KAGVTQTPRYLIKTRGQQVTLSCSPISGHRSVSWYQQTPGQGLQFLFEYFSETQRNKGNFPGRFSGRQFSNSRSEMNVSTLELGDSALYLCASSVLGEGPYEQYFGPGTRLTVT.

CDR3 coding DNA: TGTGCCAGCAGCCCTGTTAGAGGGTATAGCAATCAGCCCCAGCATTTT. It codes for CASSPVRGYSNQPQHF. The V gene is TRBV7-2, the J gene TRBJ1-5; unclear D gene. Per germline, CDR1 SGHTA and CDR2 FQGNSA. The V end lost 5 bases, the J end lost 0 bases, and 14 bases lay between the germline ends. The CDR3 extends over 16 amino acids.

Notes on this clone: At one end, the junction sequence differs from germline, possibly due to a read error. CDR3 DNA: TGTGCCAGCAGTTTCAGTTTCGGGGGGAAGTATGGCACGGATACGCAGTATTTT. The encoded protein is CASSFSFGGKYGTDTQYF. The V gene is TRBV27, the J gene TRBJ2-3; 7 bases match TRBD2. The CDR3 consists of 18 residues. Germline V gives CDR1 MNHEY, CDR2 SMNVEV (reference sequence).

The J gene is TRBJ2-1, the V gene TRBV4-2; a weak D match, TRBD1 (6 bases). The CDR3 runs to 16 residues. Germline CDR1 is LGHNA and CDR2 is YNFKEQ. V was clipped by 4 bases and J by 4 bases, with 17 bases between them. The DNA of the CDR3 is TGTGCCAGCAGCCCCCATCTAGGGCAGGGGTACAATGAGCAGTTCTTC. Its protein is CASSPHLGQGYNEQFF.

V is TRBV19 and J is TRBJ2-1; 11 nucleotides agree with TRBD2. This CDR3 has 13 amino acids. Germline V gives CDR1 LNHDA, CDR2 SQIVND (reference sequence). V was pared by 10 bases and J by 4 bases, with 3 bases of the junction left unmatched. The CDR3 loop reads CATGTSGYNEQFF. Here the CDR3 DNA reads TGTGCCACGGGGACTAGCGGATACAATGAGCAGTTCTTC.

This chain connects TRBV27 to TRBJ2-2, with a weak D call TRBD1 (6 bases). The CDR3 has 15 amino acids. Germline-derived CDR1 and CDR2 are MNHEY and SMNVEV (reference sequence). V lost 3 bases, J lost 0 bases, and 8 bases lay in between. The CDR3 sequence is CASSLDRANTGELFF. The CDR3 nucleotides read TGTGCCAGCAGTTTGGACAGAGCGAACACCGGGGAGCTGTTTTTT.